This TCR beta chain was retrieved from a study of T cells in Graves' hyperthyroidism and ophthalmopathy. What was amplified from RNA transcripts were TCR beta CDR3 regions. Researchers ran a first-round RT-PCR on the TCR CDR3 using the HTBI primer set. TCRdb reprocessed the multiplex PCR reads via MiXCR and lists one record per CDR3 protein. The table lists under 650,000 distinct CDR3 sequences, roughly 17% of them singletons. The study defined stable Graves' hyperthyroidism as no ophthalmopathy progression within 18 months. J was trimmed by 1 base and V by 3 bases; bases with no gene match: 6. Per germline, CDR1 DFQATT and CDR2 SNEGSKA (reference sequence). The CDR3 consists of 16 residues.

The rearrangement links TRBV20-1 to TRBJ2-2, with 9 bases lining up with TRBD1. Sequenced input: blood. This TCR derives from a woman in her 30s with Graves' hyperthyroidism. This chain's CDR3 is CSARARQGVNTGELFF. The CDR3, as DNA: TGCAGTGCTAGGGCGAGACAGGGGGTGAACACCGGGGAGCTGTTTTTT.